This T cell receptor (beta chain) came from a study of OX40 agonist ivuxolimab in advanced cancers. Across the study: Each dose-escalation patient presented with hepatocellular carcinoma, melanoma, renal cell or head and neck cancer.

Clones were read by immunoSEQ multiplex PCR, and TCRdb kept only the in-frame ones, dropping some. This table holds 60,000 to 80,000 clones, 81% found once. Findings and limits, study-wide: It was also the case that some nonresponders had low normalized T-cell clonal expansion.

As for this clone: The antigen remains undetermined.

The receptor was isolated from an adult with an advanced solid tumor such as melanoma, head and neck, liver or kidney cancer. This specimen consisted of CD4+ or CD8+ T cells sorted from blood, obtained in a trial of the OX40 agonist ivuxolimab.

CDR3: CASKAQVWATGELFF. CDR3 in DNA: TGTGCCAGCAAAGCCCAGGTTTGGGCCACCGGGGAGCTGTTTTTT. The genes are TRBV7-2 and TRBJ2-2; no reliable D call. Germline V gene lookup returns CDR1 SGHTA and CDR2 FQGNSA. Trimming stripped 7 bases from V and 4 bases from J, with 16 bases between. The CDR3 has 15 amino acids.